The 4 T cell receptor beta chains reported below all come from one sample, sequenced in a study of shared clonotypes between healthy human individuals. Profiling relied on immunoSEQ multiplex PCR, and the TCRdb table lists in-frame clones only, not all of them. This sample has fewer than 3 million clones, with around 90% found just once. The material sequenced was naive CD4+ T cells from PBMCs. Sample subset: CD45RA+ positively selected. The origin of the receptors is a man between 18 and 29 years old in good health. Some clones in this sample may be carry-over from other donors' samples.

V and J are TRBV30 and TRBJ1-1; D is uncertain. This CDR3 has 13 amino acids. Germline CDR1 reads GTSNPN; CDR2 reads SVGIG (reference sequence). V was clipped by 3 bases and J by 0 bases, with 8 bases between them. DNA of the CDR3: TGTGCCTGGAGGGGCCCAGTGAACACTGAAGCTTTCTTT. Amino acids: CAWRGPVNTEAFF.

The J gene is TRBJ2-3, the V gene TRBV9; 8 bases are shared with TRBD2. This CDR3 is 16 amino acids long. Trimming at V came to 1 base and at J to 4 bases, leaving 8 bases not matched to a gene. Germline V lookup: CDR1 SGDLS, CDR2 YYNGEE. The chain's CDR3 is CASSVMGLAGADTQYF. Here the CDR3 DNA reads TGTGCCAGCAGCGTAATGGGGCTAGCGGGTGCAGATACGCAGTATTTT. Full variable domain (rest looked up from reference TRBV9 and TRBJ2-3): DSGVTQTPKHLITATGQRVTLRCSPRSGDLSVYWYQQSLDQGLQFLIQYYNGEERAKGNILERFSAQQFPDLHSELNLSSLELGDSALYFCASSVMGLAGADTQYFGPGTRLTVL.

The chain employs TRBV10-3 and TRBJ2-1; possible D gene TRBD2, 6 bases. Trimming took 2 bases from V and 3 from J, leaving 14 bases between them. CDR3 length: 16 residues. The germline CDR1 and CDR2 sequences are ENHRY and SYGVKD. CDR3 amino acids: CAISERGAGIYNEQFF. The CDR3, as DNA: TGTGCCATCAGTGAGCGAGGGGCGGGAATCTACAATGAGCAGTTCTTC.

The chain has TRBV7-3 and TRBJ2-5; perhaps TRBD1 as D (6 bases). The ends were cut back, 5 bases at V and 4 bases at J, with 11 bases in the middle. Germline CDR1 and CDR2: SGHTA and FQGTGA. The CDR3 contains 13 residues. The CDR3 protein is CASSPTGLETQYF. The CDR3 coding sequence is TGTGCCAGCAGCCCCACAGGGCTAGAGACCCAGTACTTC.